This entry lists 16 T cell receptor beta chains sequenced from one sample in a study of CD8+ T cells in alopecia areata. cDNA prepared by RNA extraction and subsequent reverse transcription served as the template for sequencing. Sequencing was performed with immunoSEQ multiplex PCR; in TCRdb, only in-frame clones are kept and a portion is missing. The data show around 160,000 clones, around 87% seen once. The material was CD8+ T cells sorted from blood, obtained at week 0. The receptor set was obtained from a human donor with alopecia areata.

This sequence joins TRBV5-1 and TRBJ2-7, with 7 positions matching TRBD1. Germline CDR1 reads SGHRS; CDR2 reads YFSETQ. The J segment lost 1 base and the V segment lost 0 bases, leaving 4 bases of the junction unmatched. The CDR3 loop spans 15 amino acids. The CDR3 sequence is CASSLEGGSSYEQYF. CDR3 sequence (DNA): TGCGCCAGCAGCTTGGAAGGGGGCTCATCCTACGAGCAGTACTTC.

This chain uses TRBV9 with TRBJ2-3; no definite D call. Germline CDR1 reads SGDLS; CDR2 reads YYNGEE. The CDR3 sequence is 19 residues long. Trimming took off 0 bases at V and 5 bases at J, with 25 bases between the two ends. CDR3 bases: TGTGCCAGCAGCGTAGAGGCGAACCCAACTGACCCCATAGGAGATACGCAGTATTTT. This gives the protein CASSVEANPTDPIGDTQYF. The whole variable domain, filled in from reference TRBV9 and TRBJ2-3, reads DSGVTQTPKHLITATGQRVTLRCSPRSGDLSVYWYQQSLDQGLQFLIQYYNGEERAKGNILERFSAQQFPDLHSELNLSSLELGDSALYFCASSVEANPTDPIGDTQYFGPGTRLTVL.

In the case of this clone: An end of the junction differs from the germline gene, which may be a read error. CDR3 sequence (DNA): TGTGCCAGCAGTGACTCCCACGAGCAGTACTTC. It codes for CASSDSHEQYF. The chain uses TRBV6-4 and TRBJ2-7; D gene ambiguous. This CDR3 is 11 amino acids long. Germline CDR1 and CDR2: MRHNA and SNTAGT.

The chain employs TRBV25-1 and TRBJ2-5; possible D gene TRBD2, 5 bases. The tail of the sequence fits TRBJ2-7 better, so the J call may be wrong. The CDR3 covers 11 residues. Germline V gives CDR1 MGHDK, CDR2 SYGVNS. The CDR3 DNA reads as TGTGCCATCAGCGGAAGCCCCGAGCAGTACTTC. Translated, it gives CAISGSPEQYF.

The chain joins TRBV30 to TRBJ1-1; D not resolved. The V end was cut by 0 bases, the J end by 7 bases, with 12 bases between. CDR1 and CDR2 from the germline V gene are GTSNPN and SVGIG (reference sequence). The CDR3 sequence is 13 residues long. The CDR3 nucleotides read TGTGCCTGGAGTGTACTGGAAGGGCTTGAAGCTTTCTTT. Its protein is CAWSVLEGLEAFF.

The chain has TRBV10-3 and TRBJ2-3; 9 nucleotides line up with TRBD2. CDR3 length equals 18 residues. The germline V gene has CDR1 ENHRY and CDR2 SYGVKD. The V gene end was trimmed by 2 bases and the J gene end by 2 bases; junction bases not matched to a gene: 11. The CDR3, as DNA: TGTGCCATCAGTGAGCCTCCCCCCGCGGGGGGGAACACAGATACGCAGTATTTT. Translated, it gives CAISEPPPAGGNTDTQYF.

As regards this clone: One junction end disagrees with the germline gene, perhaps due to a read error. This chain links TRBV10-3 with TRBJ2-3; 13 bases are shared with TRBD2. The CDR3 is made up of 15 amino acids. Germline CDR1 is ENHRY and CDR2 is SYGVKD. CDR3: CASSVTSGGADTQYF. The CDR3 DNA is TGTGCCAGCAGTGTTACTAGCGGGGGGGCGGATACGCAGTATTTT.

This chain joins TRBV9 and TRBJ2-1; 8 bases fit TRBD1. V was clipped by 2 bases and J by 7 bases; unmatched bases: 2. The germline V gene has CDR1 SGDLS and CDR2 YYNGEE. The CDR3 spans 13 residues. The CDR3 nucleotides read TGTGCCAGCAGCGTGACAGGGGCGAATGAGCAGTTCTTC. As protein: CASSVTGANEQFF. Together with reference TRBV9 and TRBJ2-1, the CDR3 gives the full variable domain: DSGVTQTPKHLITATGQRVTLRCSPRSGDLSVYWYQQSLDQGLQFLIQYYNGEERAKGNILERFSAQQFPDLHSELNLSSLELGDSALYFCASSVTGANEQFFGPGTRLTVL.

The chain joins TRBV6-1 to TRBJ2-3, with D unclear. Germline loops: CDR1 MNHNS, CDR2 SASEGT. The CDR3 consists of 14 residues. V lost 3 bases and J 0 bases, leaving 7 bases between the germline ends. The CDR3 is CASSDAISTDTQYF. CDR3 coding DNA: TGTGCCAGCAGTGACGCAATCAGCACAGATACGCAGTATTTT.

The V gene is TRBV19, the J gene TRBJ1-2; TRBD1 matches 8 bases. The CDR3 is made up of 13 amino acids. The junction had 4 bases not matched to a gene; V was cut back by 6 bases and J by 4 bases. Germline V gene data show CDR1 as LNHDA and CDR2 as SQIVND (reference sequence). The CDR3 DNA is TGTGCCAGTAGCAGGGGGCCCGGCTATGGCTACACCTTC. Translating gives CASSRGPGYGYTF.

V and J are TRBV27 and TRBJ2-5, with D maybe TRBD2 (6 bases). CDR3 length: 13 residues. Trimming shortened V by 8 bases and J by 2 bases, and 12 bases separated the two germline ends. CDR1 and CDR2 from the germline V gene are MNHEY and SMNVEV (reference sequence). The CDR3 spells CASALGGQETQYF. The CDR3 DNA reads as TGTGCCAGCGCCTTGGGGGGTCAAGAGACCCAGTACTTC.

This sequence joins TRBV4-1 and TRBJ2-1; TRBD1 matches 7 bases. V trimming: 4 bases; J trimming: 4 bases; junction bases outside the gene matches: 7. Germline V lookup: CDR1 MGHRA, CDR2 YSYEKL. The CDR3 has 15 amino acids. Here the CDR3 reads CASSPGDSQYNEQFF. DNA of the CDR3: TGCGCCAGCAGCCCCGGGGACAGCCAATACAATGAGCAGTTCTTC.

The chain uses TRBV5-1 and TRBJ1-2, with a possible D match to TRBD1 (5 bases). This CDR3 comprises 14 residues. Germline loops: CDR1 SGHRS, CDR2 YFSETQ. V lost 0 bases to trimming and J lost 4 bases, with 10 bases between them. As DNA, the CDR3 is TGCGCCAGCAGCTTGGAAGGGGATTTCTATGGCTACACCTTC. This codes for CASSLEGDFYGYTF.

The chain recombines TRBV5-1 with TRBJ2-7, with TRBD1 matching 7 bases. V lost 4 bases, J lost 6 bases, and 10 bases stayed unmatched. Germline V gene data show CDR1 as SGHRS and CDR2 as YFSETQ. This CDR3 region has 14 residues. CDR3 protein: CASSIGQEEVEQYF. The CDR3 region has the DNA TGCGCCAGCAGCATTGGACAGGAGGAAGTCGAGCAGTACTTC.

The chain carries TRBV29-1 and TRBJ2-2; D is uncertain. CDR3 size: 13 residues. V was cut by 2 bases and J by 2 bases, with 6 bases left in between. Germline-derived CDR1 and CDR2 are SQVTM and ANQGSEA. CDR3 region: CSVETFNTGELFF. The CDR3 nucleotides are TGCAGCGTTGAAACCTTCAACACCGGGGAGCTGTTTTTT.

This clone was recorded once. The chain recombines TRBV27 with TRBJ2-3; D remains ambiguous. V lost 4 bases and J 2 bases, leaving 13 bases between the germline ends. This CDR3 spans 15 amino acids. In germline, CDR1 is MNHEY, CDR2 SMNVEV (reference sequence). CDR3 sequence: CASSYLGVDTDTQYF. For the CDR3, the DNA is TGTGCCAGCAGTTACCTAGGTGTGGACACAGATACGCAGTATTTT.